Listed below are T cell receptor beta chains from one sample, sequenced in a study of human T cells and chemical hapten exposure. TCRdb used MiXCR to reprocess the RACE reads, holding one entry per CDR3 protein. Of fewer than 70,000 distinct CDR3 sequences in the sample, approximately 11% were seen once. The sequenced sample was whole blood, obtained in connection with sensitization to the hapten diphenylcyclopropenone (DPC). Receptors originate from a woman in her forties or fifties with alopecia areata. Some clones in this sample may be carry-over from other donors' samples. CDR3s include the opening cysteine and the closing phenylalanine or tryptophan. A D gene is named only where the DNA matches it firmly. Where a row states a size, it is once, few, many or the class of an expanded clone; other rows omit it.

V,D,J,size,CDR3,DNA
TRBV7-9,.,TRBJ2-2,few,CASSSSGRRAGELFF,TGTGCCAGCAGCTCTTCAGGGAGAAGAGCCGGGGAGCTGTTTTTT
TRBV5-1,.,TRBJ2-7,few,CASSSSFGSEQYF,TGCGCCAGCAGCTCAAGCTTTGGGTCCGAGCAGTACTTC
TRBV10-3,.,TRBJ2-7,.,CAIMRAGAEQYF,TGTGCCATCATGCGAGCCGGGGCCGAGCAGTACTTC
TRBV5-1,.,TRBJ1-4,many,CASRVGEGGEKLFF,TGCGCCAGCAGAGTCGGGGAAGGGGGTGAAAAACTGTTTTTT
TRBV12-3/TRBV12-4,.,TRBJ2-7,few,CASSSTPNKYEQYF,TGTGCCAGCAGTTCCACACCTAACAAGTACGAGCAGTACTTC
TRBV11-3,.,TRBJ2-3,.,CASSSPRGRYTDTQYF,TGTGCCAGCAGCTCCCCCCGGGGTAGATACACAGATACGCAGTATTTT
TRBV29-1,TRBD2,TRBJ2-1,few,CSVDGLAGGYNEQFF,TGCAGCGTAGACGGACTAGCGGGGGGGTACAATGAGCAGTTCTTC
TRBV2,.,TRBJ1-2,.,CASSGDRTGYTF,TGTGCCAGCAGCGGGGACCGAACTGGCTACACCTTC
TRBV5-3,.,TRBJ2-1,many,CARSLKRQFVDEQFF,TGTGCCAGAAGCTTGAAACGCCAATTCGTCGATGAGCAGTTCTTC
TRBV28,.,TRBJ1-1,.,CASRSPTEAFF,TGTGCCAGCAGGAGCCCAACTGAAGCTTTCTTT
TRBV27,TRBD1,TRBJ2-7,.,CASSPSGQPYEQYF,TGTGCCAGCAGTCCTTCGGGACAGCCCTACGAGCAGTACTTC
TRBV28,TRBD1,TRBJ2-3,many,CASSSPLGGGSTDTQYF,TGTGCCAGCAGTTCACCCTTAGGGGGCGGGAGCACAGATACGCAGTATTTT
TRBV7-8,TRBD1,TRBJ1-2,few,CASTKGAQGQNGYTF,TGTGCCAGTACTAAGGGGGCCCAGGGTCAAAATGGCTACACCTTC
TRBV3-1,.,TRBJ1-1,few,CASSQDGVGNTEAFF,TGTGCCAGCAGCCAAGACGGGGTAGGGAACACTGAAGCTTTCTTT
TRBV19,.,TRBJ1-1,few,CASQGRNTEAFF,TGTGCCAGTCAAGGGCGTAATACTGAAGCTTTCTTT
TRBV29-1,TRBD1,TRBJ1-1,many,CRAGTGHAFF,TGCAGGGCAGGGACAGGGCATGCTTTCTTT